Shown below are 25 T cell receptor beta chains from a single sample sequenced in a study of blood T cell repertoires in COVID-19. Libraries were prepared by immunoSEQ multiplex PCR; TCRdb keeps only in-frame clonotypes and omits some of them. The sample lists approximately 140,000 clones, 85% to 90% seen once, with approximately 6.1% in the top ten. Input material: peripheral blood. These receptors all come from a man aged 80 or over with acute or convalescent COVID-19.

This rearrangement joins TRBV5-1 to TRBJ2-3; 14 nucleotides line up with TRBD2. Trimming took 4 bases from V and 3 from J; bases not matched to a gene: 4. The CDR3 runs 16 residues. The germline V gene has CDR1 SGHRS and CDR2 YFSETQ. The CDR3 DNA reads TGCGCCAGCAGCCGGAGACTAGCGGGAGGGACAGATACGCAGTATTTT. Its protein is CASSRRLAGGTDTQYF.

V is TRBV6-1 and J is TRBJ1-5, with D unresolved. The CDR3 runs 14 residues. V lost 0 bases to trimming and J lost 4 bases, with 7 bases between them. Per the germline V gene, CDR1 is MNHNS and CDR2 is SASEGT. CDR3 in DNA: TGTGCCAGCAGTGAAGCAACCAGAAATCAGCCCCAGCATTTT. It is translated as CASSEATRNQPQHF.

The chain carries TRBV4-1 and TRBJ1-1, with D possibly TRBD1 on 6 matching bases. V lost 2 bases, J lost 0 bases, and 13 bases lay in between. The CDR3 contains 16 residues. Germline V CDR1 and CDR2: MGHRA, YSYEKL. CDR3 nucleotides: TGCGCCAGCAGCCAACTGGACAGATTCCTGAACACTGAAGCTTTCTTT. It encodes CASSQLDRFLNTEAFF.

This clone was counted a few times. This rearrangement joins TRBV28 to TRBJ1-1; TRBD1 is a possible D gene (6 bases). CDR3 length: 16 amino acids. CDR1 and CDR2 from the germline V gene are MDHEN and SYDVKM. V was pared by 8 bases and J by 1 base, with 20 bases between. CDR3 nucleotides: TGTGCCAGCTTCTCCCGGACAGCGAGCTCGAACACTGAAGCTTTCTTT. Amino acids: CASFSRTASSNTEAFF. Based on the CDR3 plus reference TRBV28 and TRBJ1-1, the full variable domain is DVKVTQSSRYLVKRTGEKVFLECVQDMDHENMFWYRQDPGLGLRLIYFSYDVKMKEKGDIPEGYSVSREKKERFSLILESASTNQTSMYLCASFSRTASSNTEAFFGQGTRLTVV.

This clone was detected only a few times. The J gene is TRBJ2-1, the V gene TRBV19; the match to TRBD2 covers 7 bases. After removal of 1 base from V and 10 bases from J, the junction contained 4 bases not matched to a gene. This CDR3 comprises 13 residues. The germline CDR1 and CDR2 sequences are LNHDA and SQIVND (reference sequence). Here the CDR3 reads CASSIVGEGEQFF. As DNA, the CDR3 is TGTGCCAGTAGTATAGTCGGGGAGGGGGAGCAGTTCTTC.

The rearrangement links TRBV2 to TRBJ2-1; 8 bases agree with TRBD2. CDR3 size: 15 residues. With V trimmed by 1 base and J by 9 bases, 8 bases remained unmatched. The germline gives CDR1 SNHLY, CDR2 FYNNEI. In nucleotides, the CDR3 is TGTGCCAGCAGTGAAGTCGGGAGGGGCGGGAGTGAGCAGTTCTTC. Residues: CASSEVGRGGSEQFF.

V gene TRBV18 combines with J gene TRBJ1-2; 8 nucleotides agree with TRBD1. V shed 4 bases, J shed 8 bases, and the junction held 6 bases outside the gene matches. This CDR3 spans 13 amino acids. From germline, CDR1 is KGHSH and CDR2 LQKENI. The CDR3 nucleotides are TGTGCCAGCTCACTCCCAGGGGGCCGGGGCTACACCTTC. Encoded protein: CASSLPGGRGYTF.

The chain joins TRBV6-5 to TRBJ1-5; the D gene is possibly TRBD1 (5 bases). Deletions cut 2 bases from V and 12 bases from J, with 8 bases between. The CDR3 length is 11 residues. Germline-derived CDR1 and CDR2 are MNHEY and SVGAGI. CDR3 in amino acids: CASSYAGRQHF. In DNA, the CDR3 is TGTGCCAGCAGTTACGCGGGACGCCAGCATTTT.

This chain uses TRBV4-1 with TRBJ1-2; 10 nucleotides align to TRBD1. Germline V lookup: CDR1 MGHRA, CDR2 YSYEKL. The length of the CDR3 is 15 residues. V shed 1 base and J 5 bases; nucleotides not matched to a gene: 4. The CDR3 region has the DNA TGCGCCAGCAGCCAAGCTGGGACAGGGGCTTATGGCTACACCTTC. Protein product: CASSQAGTGAYGYTF.

CDR3 in amino acids: CASSVAAGTDQPQHF. In DNA, the CDR3 is TGTGCCAGCAGCGTAGCCGCAGGGACAGATCAGCCCCAGCATTTT. This chain uses TRBV9 with TRBJ1-5; 7 bases match TRBD1. CDR1 and CDR2 from the germline V gene are SGDLS and YYNGEE. With 0 bases clipped from V and 5 bases from J, the junction kept 5 bases outside the gene matches. This CDR3 spans 15 amino acids.

This CDR3 reads CASSPGSPDTQYF. CDR3 DNA sequence: TGTGCCAGCAGCCCCGGGAGTCCGGATACGCAGTATTTT. The chain has TRBV7-2 and TRBJ2-3; D might be TRBD2 (6 bases). Germline CDR1 reads SGHTA; CDR2 reads FQGNSA. V gave up 5 bases and J gave up 6 bases, with 12 bases separating them. The CDR3 runs to 13 residues.

CDR3 protein: CASSIQGAAGYTF. The CDR3 DNA reads TGTGCCAGCAGCATTCAGGGGGCCGCTGGCTACACCTTC. The chain is built from TRBV3-1 (or the pseudogene TRBV3-2) and TRBJ1-2, with TRBD1 matching 8 bases. The CDR3 is 13 residues long. Looked up from germline, CDR1 is LGHDT and CDR2 is YNNKEL (reference sequence). V lost 5 bases and J lost 7; bases outside the gene matches: 6.

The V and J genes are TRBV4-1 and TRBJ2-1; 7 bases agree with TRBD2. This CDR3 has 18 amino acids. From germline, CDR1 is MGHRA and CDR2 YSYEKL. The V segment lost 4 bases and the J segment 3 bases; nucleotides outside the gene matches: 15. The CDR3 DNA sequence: TGCGCCAGCAGCCGGGGGGGAGCGGGTATAACTCTCTACAATGAGCAGTTCTTC. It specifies CASSRGGAGITLYNEQFF.

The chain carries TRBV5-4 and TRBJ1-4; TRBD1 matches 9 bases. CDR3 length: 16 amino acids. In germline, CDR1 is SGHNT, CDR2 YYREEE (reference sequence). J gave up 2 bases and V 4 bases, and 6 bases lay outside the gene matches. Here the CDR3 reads CASSPGTGLTNEKLFF. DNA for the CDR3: TGTGCCAGCAGCCCCGGGACAGGGCTTACTAATGAAAAACTGTTTTTT.

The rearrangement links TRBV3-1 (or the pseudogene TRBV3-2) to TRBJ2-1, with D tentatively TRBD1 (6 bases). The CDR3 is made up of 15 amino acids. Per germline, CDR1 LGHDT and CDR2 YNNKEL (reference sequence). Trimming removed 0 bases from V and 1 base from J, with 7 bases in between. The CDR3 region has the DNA TGTGCCAGCAGCCAAGATACAGGGTCCTACAATGAGCAGTTCTTC. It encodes CASSQDTGSYNEQFF.

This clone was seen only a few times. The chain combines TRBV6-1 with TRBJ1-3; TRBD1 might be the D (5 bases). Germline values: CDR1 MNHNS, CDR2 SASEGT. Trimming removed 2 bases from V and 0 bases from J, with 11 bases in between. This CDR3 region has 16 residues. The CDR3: CASSERQGPSGNTIYF. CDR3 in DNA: TGTGCCAGCAGTGAACGGCAGGGCCCCTCTGGAAACACCATATATTTT.

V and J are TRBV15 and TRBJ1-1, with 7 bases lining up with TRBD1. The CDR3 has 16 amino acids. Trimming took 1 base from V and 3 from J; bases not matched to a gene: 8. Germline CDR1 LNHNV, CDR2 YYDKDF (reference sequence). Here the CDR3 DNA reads TGTGCCACCAGCAGAGGCATACAGGGGTTGGACACTGAAGCTTTCTTT. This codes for CATSRGIQGLDTEAFF.

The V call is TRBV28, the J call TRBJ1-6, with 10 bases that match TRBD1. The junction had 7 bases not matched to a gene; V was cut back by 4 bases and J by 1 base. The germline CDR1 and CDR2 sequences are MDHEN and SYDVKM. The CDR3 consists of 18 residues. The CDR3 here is CASSSPGQGGSYNSPLHF. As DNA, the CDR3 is TGTGCCAGCAGTTCTCCAGGACAGGGGGGGTCCTATAATTCACCCCTCCACTTT.

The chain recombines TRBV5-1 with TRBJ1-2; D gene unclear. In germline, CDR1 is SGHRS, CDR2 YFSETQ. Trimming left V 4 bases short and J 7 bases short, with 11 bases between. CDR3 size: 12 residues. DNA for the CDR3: TGCGCCAGCAGCCCGGGATCAAGTGGCTACACCTTC. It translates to CASSPGSSGYTF.

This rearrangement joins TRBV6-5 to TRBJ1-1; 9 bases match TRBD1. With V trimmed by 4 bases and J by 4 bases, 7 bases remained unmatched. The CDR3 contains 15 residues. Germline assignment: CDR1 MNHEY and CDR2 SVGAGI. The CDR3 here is CASSSQTGGGTEAFF. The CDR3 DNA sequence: TGTGCCAGCAGTTCCCAGACAGGGGGAGGCACTGAAGCTTTCTTT.

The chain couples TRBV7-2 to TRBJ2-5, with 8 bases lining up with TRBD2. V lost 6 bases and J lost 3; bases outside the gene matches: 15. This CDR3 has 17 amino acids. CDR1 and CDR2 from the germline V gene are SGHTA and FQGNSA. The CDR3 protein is CASSHNLLGLEKETQYF. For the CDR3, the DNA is TGTGCCAGCAGTCACAACTTACTGGGACTAGAGAAAGAGACCCAGTACTTC.

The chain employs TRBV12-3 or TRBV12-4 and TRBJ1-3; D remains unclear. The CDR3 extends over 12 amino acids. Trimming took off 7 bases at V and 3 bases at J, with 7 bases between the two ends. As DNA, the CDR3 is TGTGCCAGCACCTACAGTGGAAACACCATATATTTT. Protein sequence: CASTYSGNTIYF.

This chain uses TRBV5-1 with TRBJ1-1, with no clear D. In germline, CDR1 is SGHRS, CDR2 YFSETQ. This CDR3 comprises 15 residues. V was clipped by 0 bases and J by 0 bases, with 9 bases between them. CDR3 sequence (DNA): TGCGCCAGCAGCTTGGATGCAGGATTGAACACTGAAGCTTTCTTT. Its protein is CASSLDAGLNTEAFF. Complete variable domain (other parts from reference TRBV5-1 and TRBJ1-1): KAGVTQTPRYLIKTRGQQVTLSCSPISGHRSVSWYQQTPGQGLQFLFEYFSETQRNKGNFPGRFSGRQFSNSRSEMNVSTLELGDSALYLCASSLDAGLNTEAFFGQGTRLTVV.

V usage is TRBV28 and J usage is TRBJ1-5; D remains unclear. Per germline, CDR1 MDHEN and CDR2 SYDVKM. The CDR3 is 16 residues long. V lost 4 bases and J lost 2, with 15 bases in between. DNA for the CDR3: TGTGCCAGCAGTTCGACCGGGAGTCGGGGCAATCAGCCCCAGCATTTT. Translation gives CASSSTGSRGNQPQHF.

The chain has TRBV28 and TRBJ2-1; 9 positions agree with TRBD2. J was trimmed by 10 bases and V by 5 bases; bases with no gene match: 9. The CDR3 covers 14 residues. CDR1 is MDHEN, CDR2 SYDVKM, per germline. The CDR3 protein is CASSDPGLAREQFF. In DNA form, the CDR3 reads TGTGCCAGCAGTGATCCGGGACTAGCTCGGGAGCAGTTCTTC.